This TCR beta chain was identified in a study of blood T cell repertoires in COVID-19. The repertoire was sequenced with immunoSEQ multiplex PCR; TCRdb's copy has only in-frame clones and lacks some. The table shows fewer than 250,000 clones, with approximately 90% occurring only once. Germline trimming cut 2 bases from V and 4 bases from J; bases unmatched to any gene: 4. The CDR3 extends over 16 amino acids. Germline V gene data show CDR1 as MNHEY and CDR2 as SMNVEV (reference sequence). Cohorts were assigned according to the clinical history that participants reported. What was sequenced was PBMCs or T cells enriched from blood (not recorded which). The rearrangement uses TRBV27 and TRBJ2-3, with TRBD1 identical over 12 bases. The sequence was obtained from a middle-aged man who had been exposed to COVID-19. CDR3 residues: CASSLRDRGRPDTQYF. CDR3 sequence (DNA): TGTGCCAGCAGTTTAAGGGACAGGGGGCGTCCAGATACGCAGTATTTT.